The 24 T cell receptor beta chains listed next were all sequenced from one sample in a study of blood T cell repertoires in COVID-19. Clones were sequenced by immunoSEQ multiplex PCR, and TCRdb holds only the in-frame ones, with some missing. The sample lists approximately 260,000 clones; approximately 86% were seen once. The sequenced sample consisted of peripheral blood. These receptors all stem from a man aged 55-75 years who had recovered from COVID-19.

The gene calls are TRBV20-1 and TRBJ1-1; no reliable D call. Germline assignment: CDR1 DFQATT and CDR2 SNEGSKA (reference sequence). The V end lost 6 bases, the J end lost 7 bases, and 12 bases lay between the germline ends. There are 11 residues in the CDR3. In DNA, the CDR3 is TGCAGTGCAACGAGGGCACTTGAAGCTTTCTTT. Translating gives CSATRALEAFF.

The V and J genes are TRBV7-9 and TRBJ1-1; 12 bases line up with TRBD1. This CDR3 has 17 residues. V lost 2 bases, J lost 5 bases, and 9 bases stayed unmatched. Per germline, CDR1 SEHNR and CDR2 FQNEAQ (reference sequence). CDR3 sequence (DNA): TGTGCCAGCAGCTTACCCCGGGACAGGGGGCGTCGGACTGAAGCTTTCTTT. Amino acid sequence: CASSLPRDRGRRTEAFF.

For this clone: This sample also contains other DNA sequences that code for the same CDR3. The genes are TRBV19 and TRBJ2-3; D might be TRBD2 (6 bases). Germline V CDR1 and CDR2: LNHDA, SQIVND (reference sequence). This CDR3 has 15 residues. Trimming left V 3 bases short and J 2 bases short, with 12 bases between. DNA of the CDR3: TGTGCCAGTAGTATCGCGGGACGCCCCACAGATACGCAGTATTTT. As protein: CASSIAGRPTDTQYF.

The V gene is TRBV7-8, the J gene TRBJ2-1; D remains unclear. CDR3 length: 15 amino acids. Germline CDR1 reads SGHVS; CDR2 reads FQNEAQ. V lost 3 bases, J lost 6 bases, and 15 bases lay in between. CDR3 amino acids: CASSFFGQEFNEQFF. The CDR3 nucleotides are TGTGCCAGCAGCTTCTTTGGGCAGGAATTCAATGAGCAGTTCTTC.

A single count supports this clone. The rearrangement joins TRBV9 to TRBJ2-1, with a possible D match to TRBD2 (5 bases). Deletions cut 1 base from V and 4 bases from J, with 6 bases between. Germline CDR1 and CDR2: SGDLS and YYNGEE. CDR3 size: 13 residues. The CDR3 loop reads CASSVPGYNEQFF. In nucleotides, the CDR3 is TGTGCCAGCAGCGTACCGGGGTACAATGAGCAGTTCTTC. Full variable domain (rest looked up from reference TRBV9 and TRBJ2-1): DSGVTQTPKHLITATGQRVTLRCSPRSGDLSVYWYQQSLDQGLQFLIQYYNGEERAKGNILERFSAQQFPDLHSELNLSSLELGDSALYFCASSVPGYNEQFFGPGTRLTVL.

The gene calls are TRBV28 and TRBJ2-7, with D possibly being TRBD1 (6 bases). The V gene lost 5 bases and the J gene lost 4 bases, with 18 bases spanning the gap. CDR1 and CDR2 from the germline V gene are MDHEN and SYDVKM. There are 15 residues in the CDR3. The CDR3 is CASSLAPDRPYEQYF. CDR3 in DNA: TGTGCCAGCAGTCTCGCCCCAGACAGGCCTTACGAGCAGTACTTC. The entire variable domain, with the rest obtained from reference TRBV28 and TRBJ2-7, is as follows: DVKVTQSSRYLVKRTGEKVFLECVQDMDHENMFWYRQDPGLGLRLIYFSYDVKMKEKGDIPEGYSVSREKKERFSLILESASTNQTSMYLCASSLAPDRPYEQYFGPGTRLTVT.

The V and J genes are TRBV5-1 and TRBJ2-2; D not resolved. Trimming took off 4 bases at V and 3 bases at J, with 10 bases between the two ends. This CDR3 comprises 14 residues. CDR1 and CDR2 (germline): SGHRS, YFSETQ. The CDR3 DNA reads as TGCGCCAGCAGCGGTGCTAAGTACACCGGGGAGCTGTTTTTT. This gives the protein CASSGAKYTGELFF.

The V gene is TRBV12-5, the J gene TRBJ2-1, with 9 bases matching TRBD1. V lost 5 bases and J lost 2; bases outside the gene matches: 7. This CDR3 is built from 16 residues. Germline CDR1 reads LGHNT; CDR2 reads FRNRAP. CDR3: CASGIRRDRAYNEQFF. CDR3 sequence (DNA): TGTGCTAGTGGTATACGCCGGGACAGGGCCTACAATGAGCAGTTCTTC.

The chain's CDR3 is CASSSRGQGNSPLHF. In DNA, the CDR3 is TGTGCCAGCAGCTCAAGGGGACAGGGGAATTCACCCCTCCACTTT. The rearrangement uses TRBV2 and TRBJ1-6; 10 nucleotides match TRBD1. V was clipped by 6 bases and J by 7 bases; unmatched bases: 6. Germline loops: CDR1 SNHLY, CDR2 FYNNEI. This CDR3 contains 15 residues.

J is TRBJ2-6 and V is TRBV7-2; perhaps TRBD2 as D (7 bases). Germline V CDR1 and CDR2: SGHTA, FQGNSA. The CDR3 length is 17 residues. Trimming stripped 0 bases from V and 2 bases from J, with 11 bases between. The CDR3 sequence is CASSLAWRGPGANVLTF. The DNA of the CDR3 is TGTGCCAGCAGCTTAGCGTGGCGGGGGCCTGGGGCCAACGTCCTGACTTTC.

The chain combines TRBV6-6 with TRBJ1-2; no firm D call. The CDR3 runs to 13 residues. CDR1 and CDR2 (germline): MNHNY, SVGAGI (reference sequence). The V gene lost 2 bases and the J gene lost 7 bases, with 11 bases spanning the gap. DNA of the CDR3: TGTGCCAGCAGTTACGAGGGAAGAGGTGGCTACACCTTC. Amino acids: CASSYEGRGGYTF.

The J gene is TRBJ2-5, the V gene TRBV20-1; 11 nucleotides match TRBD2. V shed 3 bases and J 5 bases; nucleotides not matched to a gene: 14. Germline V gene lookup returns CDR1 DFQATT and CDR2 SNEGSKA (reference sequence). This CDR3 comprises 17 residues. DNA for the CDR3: TGCAGTGCTAGTGCCGCGGTTAGCGGGGGGGCCCGTGAGACCCAGTACTTC. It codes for CSASAAVSGGARETQYF.

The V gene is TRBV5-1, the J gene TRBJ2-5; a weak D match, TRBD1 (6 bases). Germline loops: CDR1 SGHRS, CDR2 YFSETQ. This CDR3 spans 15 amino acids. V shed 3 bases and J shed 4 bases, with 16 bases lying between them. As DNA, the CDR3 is TGCGCCAGCAGCTGGGGTGGGGGCCTCCGAGAGACCCAGTACTTC. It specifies CASSWGGGLRETQYF.

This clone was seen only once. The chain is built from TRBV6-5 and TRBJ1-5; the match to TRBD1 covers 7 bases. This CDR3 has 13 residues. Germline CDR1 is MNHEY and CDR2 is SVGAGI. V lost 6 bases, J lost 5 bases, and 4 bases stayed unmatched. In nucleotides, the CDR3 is TGTGCCAGCAGACCAGGGGGTGATCAGCCCCAGCATTTT. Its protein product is CASRPGGDQPQHF.

The CDR3 DNA follows: TGTGCCAGCAGCACCCTACGAGCAGGGAACAGGGAGACCCAGTACTTC. Translated, it gives CASSTLRAGNRETQYF. The chain carries TRBV5-8 and TRBJ2-5; a possible D gene is TRBD1 (5 bases). CDR3 size: 16 residues. Trimming shortened V by 4 bases and J by 5 bases, and 21 bases separated the two germline ends. The germline CDR1 and CDR2 sequences are SGHTS and YDEGEE.

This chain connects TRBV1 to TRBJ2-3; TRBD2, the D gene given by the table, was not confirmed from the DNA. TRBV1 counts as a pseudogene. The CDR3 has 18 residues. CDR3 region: CTSSQVVLTNSSTDTQYF. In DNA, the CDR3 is TGCACCAGCAGCCAAGTAGTTCTAACGAACTCGAGCACAGATACGCAGTATTTT.

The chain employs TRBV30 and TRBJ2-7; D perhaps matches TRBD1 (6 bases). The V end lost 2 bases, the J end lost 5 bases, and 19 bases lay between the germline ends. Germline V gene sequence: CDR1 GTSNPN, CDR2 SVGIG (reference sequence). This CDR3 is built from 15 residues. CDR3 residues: CAWSPIRGPADEQYF. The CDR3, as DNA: TGTGCCTGGAGTCCCATCAGGGGTCCGGCGGACGAGCAGTACTTC.

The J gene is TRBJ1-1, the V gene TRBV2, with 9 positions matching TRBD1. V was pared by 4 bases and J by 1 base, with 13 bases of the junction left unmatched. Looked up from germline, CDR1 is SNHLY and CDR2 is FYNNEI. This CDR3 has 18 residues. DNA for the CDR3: TGTGCCAGCAGTGTAACGTATGTGGAGGGACAGGGGAACACTGAAGCTTTCTTT. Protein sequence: CASSVTYVEGQGNTEAFF.

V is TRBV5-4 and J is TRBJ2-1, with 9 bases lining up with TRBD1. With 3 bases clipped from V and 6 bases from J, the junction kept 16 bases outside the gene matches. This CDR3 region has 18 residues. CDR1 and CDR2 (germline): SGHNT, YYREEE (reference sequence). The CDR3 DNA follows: TGTGCCAGCAGCTCCTACCTCGGCGCGACAGGGGGAAGCAATGAGCAGTTCTTC. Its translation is CASSSYLGATGGSNEQFF.

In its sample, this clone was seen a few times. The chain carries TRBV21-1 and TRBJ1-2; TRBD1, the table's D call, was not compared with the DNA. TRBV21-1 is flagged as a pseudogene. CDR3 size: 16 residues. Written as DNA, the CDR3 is TGTGCCAGCAGCAAATCTGAAGACAGGTCTGTCTATGGCTACACCTTC. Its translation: CASSKSEDRSVYGYTF.

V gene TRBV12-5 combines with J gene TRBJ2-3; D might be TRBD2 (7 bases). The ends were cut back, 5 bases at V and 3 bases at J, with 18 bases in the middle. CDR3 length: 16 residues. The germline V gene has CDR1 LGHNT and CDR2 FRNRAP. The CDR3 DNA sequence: TGTGCTAGTGGTACCGAGAGGGGGGGTAGGACAGATACGCAGTATTTT. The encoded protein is CASGTERGGRTDTQYF.

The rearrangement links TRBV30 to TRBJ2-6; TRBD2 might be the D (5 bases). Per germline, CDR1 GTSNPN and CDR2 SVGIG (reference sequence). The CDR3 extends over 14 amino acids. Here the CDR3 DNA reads TGTGCTGGAACTCCCGGGAAGGGGGCCAACGTCCTGACTTTC. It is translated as CAGTPGKGANVLTF.

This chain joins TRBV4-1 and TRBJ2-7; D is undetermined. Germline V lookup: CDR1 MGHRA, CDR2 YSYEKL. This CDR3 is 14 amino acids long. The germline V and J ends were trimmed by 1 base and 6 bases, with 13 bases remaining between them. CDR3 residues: CASSQGPLLSEQYF. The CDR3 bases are TGCGCCAGCAGCCAAGGGCCGCTGTTGTCCGAGCAGTACTTC.

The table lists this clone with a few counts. This CDR3 reads CAISTTDRTEAFF. The DNA of the CDR3 is TGTGCCATCAGTACGACAGATCGCACTGAAGCTTTCTTT. The genes are TRBV10-3 and TRBJ1-1, with a possible D match to TRBD1 (5 bases). The CDR3 spans 13 residues. The ends were cut back, 5 bases at V and 4 bases at J, with 11 bases in the middle. Germline CDR1 is ENHRY and CDR2 is SYGVKD.